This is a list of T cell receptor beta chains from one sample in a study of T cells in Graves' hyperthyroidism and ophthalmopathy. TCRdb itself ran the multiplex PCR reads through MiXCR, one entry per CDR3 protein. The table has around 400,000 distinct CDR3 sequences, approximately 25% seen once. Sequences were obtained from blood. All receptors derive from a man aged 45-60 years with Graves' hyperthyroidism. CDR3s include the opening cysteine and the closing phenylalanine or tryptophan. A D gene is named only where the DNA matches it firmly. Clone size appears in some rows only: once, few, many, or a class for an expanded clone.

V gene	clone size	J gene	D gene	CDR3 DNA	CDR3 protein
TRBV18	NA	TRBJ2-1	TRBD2	TGTGCCAGCTCACCAAGGGTAGCGGGGTACAATGAGCAGTTCTTC	CASSPRVAGYNEQFF
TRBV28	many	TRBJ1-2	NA	TGTGCCAGCAGTAACCTGGGGGTCTATGGCTACACCTTC	CASSNLGVYGYTF
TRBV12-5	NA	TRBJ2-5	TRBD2	TGTGCTAGTGGTACTAGCGGGAGGGCAGAGACCCAGTACTTC	CASGTSGRAETQYF
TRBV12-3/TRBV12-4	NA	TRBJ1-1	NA	TGTGCCAGCACCCTGAACATGAACACTGAAGCTTTCTTT	CASTLNMNTEAFF
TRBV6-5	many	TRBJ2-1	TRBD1	TGTGCCAGCAGTTACACCGGGACAGGGGGCCACAATGAGCAGTTCTTC	CASSYTGTGGHNEQFF
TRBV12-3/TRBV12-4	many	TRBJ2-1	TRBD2	TGTGCCAGCAGCAATCCTAGCGGGGAGCAGTTCTTC	CASSNPSGEQFF
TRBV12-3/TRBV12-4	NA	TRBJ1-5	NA	TGTGCCAGCAGCAAGGACGGTTTTAGCAATCAGCCCCAGCATTTT	CASSKDGFSNQPQHF
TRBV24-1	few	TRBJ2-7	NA	TGTGCCACCAGTGATGGTGCTGATATCTCCTACGAGCAGTACTTC	CATSDGADISYEQYF
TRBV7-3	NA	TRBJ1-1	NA	TGTGCCAGCAGCCACATCAGGGGAAACACTGAAGCTTTCTTT	CASSHIRGNTEAFF
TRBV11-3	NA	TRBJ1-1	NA	TGTGCCAGCAGCTTAGATCTGAGGGACCCCGTTAAAGCTTTCTTT	CASSLDLRDPVKAFF
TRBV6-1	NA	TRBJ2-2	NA	TGTGCCAGCAGCAAAACTGGGGGCGTTGGCGCAGAGCTGTTTTTT	CASSKTGGVGAELFF
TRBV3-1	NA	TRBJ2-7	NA	TGTGCCAGCAGCGTACCCCCCGGGACACCACTCTACGAGCAGTACTTC	CASSVPPGTPLYEQYF
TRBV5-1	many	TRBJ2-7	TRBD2	TGCGCCAGCAGCTTCGGCGGGAGCAGTGGGGACGAGCAGTACTTC	CASSFGGSSGDEQYF
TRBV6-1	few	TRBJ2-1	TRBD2	TGTGCCAGCGCTTGGCGGGAGTACACGAATGAGCAGTTCTTC	CASAWREYTNEQFF
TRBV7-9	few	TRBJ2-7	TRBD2	TGTGCCAGCAGCTCTAGCGGGAGAGCGGGGACCTACGAGCAGTACTTC	CASSSSGRAGTYEQYF
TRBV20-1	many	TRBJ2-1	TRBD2	TGCAGTGCCCTGGGACTAGCGGCCTACAATGAGCAGTTCTTC	CSALGLAAYNEQFF
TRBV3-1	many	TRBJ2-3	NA	TGTGCCAGCAGCCACGGGGGTTACACAGATACGCAGTATTTT	CASSHGGYTDTQYF
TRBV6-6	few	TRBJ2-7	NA	TGTGCCAGCAGTTACTCGAGTCCTTGGGAAGGCTACGAGCAGTACTTC	CASSYSSPWEGYEQYF
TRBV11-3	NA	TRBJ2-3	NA	TGTGCCAGCAGCAAGCAGGACAGTGGTCTGGATACGCAGTATTTT	CASSKQDSGLDTQYF
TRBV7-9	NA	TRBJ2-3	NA	TGTGCCAGCAGCTTAGTCAGTTACACAGATACGCAGTATTTT	CASSLVSYTDTQYF
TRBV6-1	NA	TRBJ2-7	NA	TGTGCCAGCAGTTTGTACGGGGACGAGCAGTACTTC	CASSLYGDEQYF
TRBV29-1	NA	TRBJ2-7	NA	TGCAGCGTTGAGAATCCAGGCTCCTACGAGCAGTACTTC	CSVENPGSYEQYF
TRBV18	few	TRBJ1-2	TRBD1	TGTGCCAGCTCCCCAGGACAGGGCACCTATGGCTACACCTTC	CASSPGQGTYGYTF
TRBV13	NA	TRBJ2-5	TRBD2	TGTGCCAGCAGCTTTAACGGGCAAGCGGGAGGAGGGGAGACCCAGTACTTC	CASSFNGQAGGGETQYF
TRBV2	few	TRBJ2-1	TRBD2	TGTGCCAGCAGCGCAAAGCGGGAAAGGTACAATGAGCAGTTCTTC	CASSAKRERYNEQFF
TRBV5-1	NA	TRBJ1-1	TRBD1	TGCGCCAGCAGCTTGGGGGACAGTACGGACACTGAAGCTTTCTTT	CASSLGDSTDTEAFF
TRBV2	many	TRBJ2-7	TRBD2	TGTGCCAGCAGCGCTACCGGGACTAGCGGCTACGAGCAGTACTTC	CASSATGTSGYEQYF
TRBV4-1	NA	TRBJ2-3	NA	TGCGCCAGCAGCCAAGGGTACAGCAGCACAGATACGCAGTATTTT	CASSQGYSSTDTQYF
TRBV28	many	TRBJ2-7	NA	TGTGCCAGCAGTATCGAATACGAGCAGTACTTC	CASSIEYEQYF
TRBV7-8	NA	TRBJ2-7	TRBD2	TGTGCCAGCAGCCGGCCCCAGGCGGGGGCCTACGAGCAGTACTTC	CASSRPQAGAYEQYF
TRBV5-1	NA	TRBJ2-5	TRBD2	TGCGCCAGCAGCTACTCGGGAGGGCCGGGGGAGACCCAGTACTTC	CASSYSGGPGETQYF
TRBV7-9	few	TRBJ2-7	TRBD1	TGTGCCAGCAGGGCAGGGGGCGACGAGCAGTACTTC	CASRAGGDEQYF
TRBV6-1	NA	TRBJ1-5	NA	TGTGCCAGCAGGGTCCGGGGGGGTCCGGATCAGCCCCAGCATTTT	CASRVRGGPDQPQHF
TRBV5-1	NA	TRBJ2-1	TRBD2	TGCGCCAGCAGCCTCCCGGGACTAGCGTACAATGAGCAGTTCTTC	CASSLPGLAYNEQFF
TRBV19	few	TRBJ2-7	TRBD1	TGTGCCAGTAGAGAAACCGGGACAGGGGACGAGCAGTACTTC	CASRETGTGDEQYF
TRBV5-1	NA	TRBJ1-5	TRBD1	TGTGCCAGCAGCTTTCAGGGGGACCAGCCCCAGCATTTT	CASSFQGDQPQHF
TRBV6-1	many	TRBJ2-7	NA	TGTGCCAGCAGTAAATCCCCGGGACAAGATTACGAGCAGTACTTC	CASSKSPGQDYEQYF
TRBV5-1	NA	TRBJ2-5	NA	TGCGTCAGCAGCTTGGACGGGACTCTACAAGAGACCCAGTACTTC	CVSSLDGTLQETQYF
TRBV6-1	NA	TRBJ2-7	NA	TGTGCCAGCAGTGAAACCCCAGCAGGGCAGTACTTC	CASSETPAGQYF
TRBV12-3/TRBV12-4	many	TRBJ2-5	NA	TGTGCCAGCAACCAGGACAGCCAGTTTACGACCCAGTACTTC	CASNQDSQFTTQYF
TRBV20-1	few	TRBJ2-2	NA	TGCAGTGCTAGAGATCTGCCCGGGGAGCTGTTTTTT	CSARDLPGELFF
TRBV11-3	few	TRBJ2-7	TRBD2	TGTGCCAGCAGCTTAGTAGCGGGAGGTTCCTACCACGAGCAGTACTTC	CASSLVAGGSYHEQYF
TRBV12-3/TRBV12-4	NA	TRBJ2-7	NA	TGTGCCAGCAGTCCTCGACAGGCCGGGGTATCCGAGCAGTACTTC	CASSPRQAGVSEQYF
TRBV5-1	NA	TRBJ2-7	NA	TGCGCCAGCAGCTTGGGTGGGGGACGCGAGCAGTACTTC	CASSLGGGREQYF
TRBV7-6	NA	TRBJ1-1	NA	TGTGCCAGCAGCCCAGGGACATTCCCGAACACTGAAGCTTTCTTT	CASSPGTFPNTEAFF
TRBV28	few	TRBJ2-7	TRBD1	TGTGCCAGCAGTTCCTGGACAGGGAACTCCTACGAGCAGTACTTC	CASSSWTGNSYEQYF
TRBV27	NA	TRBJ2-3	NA	TGTGCCAGCAGTTTAAGGGGGGTAACTACTAGCACAGATACGCAGTATTTT	CASSLRGVTTSTDTQYF
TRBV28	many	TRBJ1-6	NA	TGTGCCAGCAGTTTAAGGGGCCAGCGGGGAAGTTCACCCCTCCACTTT	CASSLRGQRGSSPLHF
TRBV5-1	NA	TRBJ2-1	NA	TGCGCCAGCAGCTTGACGGGAAAGAACAATGAGCAGTTCTTC	CASSLTGKNNEQFF
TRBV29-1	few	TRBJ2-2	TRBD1	TGCAGCGCAGCAGGGGGCCCGAACACCGGGGAGCTGTTTTTT	CSAAGGPNTGELFF
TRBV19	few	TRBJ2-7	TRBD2	TGTGCCAGTAGGGGACTAGCGGGAGCCTACGAGCAGTACTTC	CASRGLAGAYEQYF
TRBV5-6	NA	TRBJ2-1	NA	TGTGCCAGCAGCGACCGGGATCATTACAATGAGCAGTTCTTC	CASSDRDHYNEQFF
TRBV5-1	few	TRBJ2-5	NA	TGCGCCAGCAGCTTGGTGGGACAAGGATTGGAGACCCAGTACTTC	CASSLVGQGLETQYF
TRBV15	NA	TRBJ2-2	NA	TGTGCCACCAGCAGAGATCCACTAGGAACCGGGGAGCTGTTTTTT	CATSRDPLGTGELFF
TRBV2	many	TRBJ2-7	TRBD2	TGTGCCAGCGCAAGCGGGAGGTACGAGCAGTACTTC	CASASGRYEQYF
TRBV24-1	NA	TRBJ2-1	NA	TGTGCCACCAGTGATACTAGGACAAATGAGCAGTTCTTC	CATSDTRTNEQFF
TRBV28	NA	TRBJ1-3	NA	TGTGCCAGCAGTTTTGGGGGGGGCTCTGGAAACACCATATATTTT	CASSFGGGSGNTIYF
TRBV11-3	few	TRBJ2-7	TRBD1	TGTGCCAGCAGCAGACAGGGGGCTGAGCTCTACGAGCAGTACTTC	CASSRQGAELYEQYF
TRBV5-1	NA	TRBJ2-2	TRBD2	TGCGCCAGCAGCCTGGAAGGTCTAGCGGGCCAGAACACCGGGGAGCTGTTTTTT	CASSLEGLAGQNTGELFF
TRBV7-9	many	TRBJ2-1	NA	TGTGCCAGCAGCTTAGCCCTCGGCGGCGGCAGGGGGGCGAACAATGAGCAGTTCTTC	CASSLALGGGRGANNEQFF